A single sample gave rise to the 17 T cell receptor beta chains below, sequenced in a study of cytomegalovirus exposure and HLA in healthy donors. A multiplex PCR was run with 60 Vbeta primers and 13 Jbeta primers. Sequenced by immunoSEQ multiplex PCR; TCRdb stores in-frame clones only, minus some. The sample comprises around 67,000 clones, over 60% of which are singletons, and 3% rests with the top ten. The sample taken for sequencing was PBMCs. The receptors here all came from a woman between 50 and 59 years old in good health and CMV-seronegative.

This clone came up a few times. V and J are TRBV27 and TRBJ2-6, with D possibly TRBD1 on 5 matching bases. This CDR3 comprises 18 residues. Trimming left V 6 bases short and J 0 bases short, with 18 bases between. Germline V gives CDR1 MNHEY, CDR2 SMNVEV (reference sequence). The CDR3 loop reads CASSINRRTHSGANVLTF. The CDR3 nucleotides read TGTGCCAGCAGCATTAACAGGCGAACCCACTCTGGGGCCAACGTCCTGACTTTC.

V and J are TRBV29-1 and TRBJ2-2, with D hard to call. Trimming pared 6 bases from V and 8 bases from J, leaving 10 bases between. Germline V gene sequence: CDR1 SQVTM, CDR2 ANQGSEA. The CDR3 runs to 11 residues. This chain's CDR3 is CSVLYRGELFF. DNA for the CDR3: TGCAGCGTACTATACCGGGGGGAGCTGTTTTTT.

J is TRBJ2-5 and V is TRBV28; TRBD2 matches at 9 bases. This CDR3 region has 15 residues. After removal of 2 bases from V and 5 bases from J, the junction contained 6 bases not matched to a gene. Germline V gene sequence: CDR1 MDHEN, CDR2 SYDVKM. CDR3 region: CASSLGGRAMETQYF. In DNA, the CDR3 is TGTGCCAGCAGTTTAGGCGGGAGGGCCATGGAGACCCAGTACTTC. The whole variable domain, remainder taken from reference TRBV28 and TRBJ2-5, is DVKVTQSSRYLVKRTGEKVFLECVQDMDHENMFWYRQDPGLGLRLIYFSYDVKMKEKGDIPEGYSVSREKKERFSLILESASTNQTSMYLCASSLGGRAMETQYFGPGTRLLVL.

This rearrangement joins TRBV4-3 to TRBJ2-2, with D perhaps matching TRBD2 (6 bases). The CDR3 totals 16 residues. CDR1 and CDR2 from the germline V gene are LGHNA and YSLEER. Deletions cut 0 bases from V and 7 bases from J, with 15 bases between. The CDR3 is CASSQDLTGSIGELFF. For the CDR3, the DNA is TGCGCCAGCAGCCAAGATTTAACCGGGAGTATCGGGGAGCTGTTTTTT.

The chain links TRBV29-1 to TRBJ2-3; 7 bases line up with TRBD2. The junction had 5 bases not matched to a gene; V was cut back by 5 bases and J by 3 bases. The CDR3 covers 13 residues. CDR1 is SQVTM and CDR2 is ANQGSEA in the germline V gene. The CDR3 coding sequence is TGCAGCGTTCAACCTAGCGGTACAGATACGCAGTATTTT. Translation: CSVQPSGTDTQYF.

V and J are TRBV20-1 and TRBJ2-7, with a weak D call TRBD2 (5 bases). V lost 3 bases to trimming and J lost 3 bases, with 6 bases between them. Germline values: CDR1 DFQATT, CDR2 SNEGSKA (reference sequence). The CDR3 runs 11 residues. The CDR3, as DNA: TGCAGTGCTAGCGGGAACTACGAGCAGTACTTC. It is translated as CSASGNYEQYF.

The genes are TRBV6-5 and TRBJ2-7, with 7 bases that match TRBD1. The CDR3 covers 14 residues. The V gene end was trimmed by 4 bases and the J gene end by 2 bases; junction bases not matched to a gene: 5. CDR1 MNHEY and CDR2 SVGAGI come from the germline V gene. The CDR3 reads CASSLGQGAYEQYF. The CDR3 DNA reads TGTGCCAGCAGTTTAGGGCAGGGGGCCTACGAGCAGTACTTC.

This chain uses TRBV2 with TRBJ1-1; possible D gene TRBD1, 6 bases. Trimming stripped 1 base from V and 3 bases from J, with 6 bases between. Germline-derived CDR1 and CDR2 are SNHLY and FYNNEI. This CDR3 region has 13 residues. The DNA of the CDR3 is TGTGCCAGCAGTGAAGACAGGGACACTGAAGCTTTCTTT. This translates into CASSEDRDTEAFF.

The chain employs TRBV30 and TRBJ2-3; TRBD1 agrees at 7 bases. Germline values: CDR1 GTSNPN, CDR2 SVGIG (reference sequence). V gave up 3 bases and J gave up 2 bases; unmatched junction bases: 8. This CDR3 is 15 amino acids long. The CDR3 DNA reads TGTGCCTGGAGCCGGGACAGCTATACCACAGATACGCAGTATTTT. Translation: CAWSRDSYTTDTQYF.

This clone was seen just once. The chain has TRBV19 and TRBJ1-2; TRBD1 aligns across 9 bases. This CDR3 region has 13 residues. Germline loops: CDR1 LNHDA, CDR2 SQIVND (reference sequence). The trim removed 5 bases at V and 8 bases at J, leaving 6 bases unmatched. DNA of the CDR3: TGTGCCAGTAGTCCCCGGGACAGGGCAGGCTACACCTTC. This encodes CASSPRDRAGYTF.

The chain carries TRBV5-1 and TRBJ1-3, with D perhaps matching TRBD1 (6 bases). Trimming took 0 bases from V and 0 from J, leaving 13 bases between them. This CDR3 has 17 residues. From germline, CDR1 is SGHRS and CDR2 YFSETQ. Here the CDR3 reads CASSLEGGPDSGNTIYF. In DNA form, the CDR3 reads TGCGCCAGCAGCTTGGAAGGGGGTCCCGACTCTGGAAACACCATATATTTT.

This clone was seen a few times. This chain connects TRBV7-9 to TRBJ1-1; 7 bases agree with TRBD1. With V trimmed by 5 bases and J by 5 bases, 8 bases remained unmatched. Germline V lookup: CDR1 SEHNR, CDR2 FQNEAQ (reference sequence). The CDR3 contains 14 residues. The CDR3 reads CASSHTGVGTEAFF. Here the CDR3 DNA reads TGTGCCAGCAGCCACACAGGGGTTGGGACTGAAGCTTTCTTT.

In DNA form, the CDR3 reads TGTGCCAGTAGTATGGTGACTAGCACAGATACGCAGTATTTT. Translated, it gives CASSMVTSTDTQYF. The chain has TRBV19 and TRBJ2-3, with D unresolved. Deletions cut 3 bases from V and 0 bases from J, with 7 bases between. The CDR3 consists of 14 residues. Germline V gene sequence: CDR1 LNHDA, CDR2 SQIVND (reference sequence).

The rearrangement joins TRBV9 to TRBJ2-3; D is perhaps TRBD1 (5 bases). This CDR3 spans 15 amino acids. V was clipped by 4 bases and J by 3 bases, with 15 bases between them. CDR1 and CDR2 (germline): SGDLS, YYNGEE. CDR3 nucleotides: TGTGCCAGCAGCCCCTGGGGCGAAACGACAGATACGCAGTATTTT. Its translation is CASSPWGETTDTQYF. Full variable domain (outside the CDR3, taken from reference TRBV9 and TRBJ2-3): DSGVTQTPKHLITATGQRVTLRCSPRSGDLSVYWYQQSLDQGLQFLIQYYNGEERAKGNILERFSAQQFPDLHSELNLSSLELGDSALYFCASSPWGETTDTQYFGPGTRLTVL.

This chain joins TRBV2 and TRBJ1-5; D is ambiguous. The CDR3 length is 13 residues. V was cut by 7 bases and J by 7 bases, with 14 bases left in between. Germline V lookup: CDR1 SNHLY, CDR2 FYNNEI. The CDR3 DNA reads TGTGCCAGCACCGAGGACTCCTTACAGCCCCAGCATTTT. This translates into CASTEDSLQPQHF.

The chain carries TRBV6-5 and TRBJ2-1; perhaps TRBD1 as D (5 bases). Germline V lookup: CDR1 MNHEY, CDR2 SVGAGI. The CDR3 is 13 amino acids. Trimming took off 6 bases at V and 6 bases at J, with 12 bases between the two ends. The CDR3 reads CASRLVGVNEQFF. CDR3 sequence (DNA): TGTGCCAGCAGGCTGGTAGGGGTCAATGAGCAGTTCTTC.

V usage is TRBV30 and J usage is TRBJ2-3; tentatively, D is TRBD2 (6 bases). Germline CDR1 and CDR2: GTSNPN and SVGIG (reference sequence). This CDR3 has 14 residues. The V end was cut by 1 base, the J end by 8 bases, with 16 bases between. The CDR3 nucleotides read TGTGCCTGGAGTGCCACGGGGATGGGAGGTACGCAGTATTTT. Protein: CAWSATGMGGTQYF.